This T cell receptor beta chain appears in the sequencing data of a study of shared T cell receptors in the human thymus listed by TCRdb under 2021. For the study in its entirety: The study examined how self-reactive, shared T-cell receptor alpha chains are generated in the human thymus.

To note about this clone: Its binding antigen is unknown. Base quality data are lacking; no much larger clone is found one base away.

Libraries were prepared through the immunoSEQ multiplex PCR assay. TCRdb mirrors the immuneACCESS table, restricted to in-frame sequences. Some clones are absent from its copies; in checked studies, under half trace to an unresolved V gene, and the reason for the others is unknown. For this sample there are hundreds of thousands of clones; approximately 88% appear just once. Of the sample, about 0.01% is held by the ten largest clones. The CDR3, cysteine through phenylalanine, is 14 amino acids long. The entry retains the CDR3 DNA only, 42 bases that are in frame from base 1. The germline V gene encodes CDR1 KGHSH and CDR2 LQKENI. V is shortened by 0 bases, J by 7 bases, and the region joining them spans 10 bases. The same sample was also used in a study of human thymus T cells. Looking at the second paper: The donors were immunologically healthy infants in Finland who had open corrective cardiac surgery for congenital heart defects. Thymus tissue was collected as surgical resects that were removed during corrective cardiac surgery. V and J gene segment usage appeared biased in both thymic and peripheral blood repertoires. The related research reported highly overlapping thymic TCR repertoires among unrelated individuals. The study described the TCR alpha and beta repertoires in about eight infant thymus samples and a few matching peripheral blood samples. The cohort included about 6 male and a couple of female infants, with donor ages spanning 7 to 244 days. Thymocytes were mechanically released from the tissue and were stored as pellets of roughly 10-34 million cells at -70 degrees C. A QIAsymphony instrument was used to extract genomic DNA from frozen cell pellets. The immunoSEQ multiplex PCR assay was used to amplify the TCRB and TCRAD loci from a standardized amount of quality-controlled genomic DNA. The amplicons covered the V(D)J region and were long enough to include the CDR3 and to identify the V and J genes. The commercial immunoSEQ service was used to sequence amplicons on an Illumina platform. Primer bias and sequencing errors were corrected as previously described, and TCRAD and TCRB definitions were based on the IMGT database. The repertoires were analysed using immunoSEQ Analyzer 3.0 and VDJTools for basic statistics, V/J segment usage, diversity estimates, rarefaction and pairwise overlap. Diversity was estimated with Chao1, ChaoE, Efron-Thisted, Shannon and inverse Simpson indices, and also on datasets down-sampled to the smallest sample. Repertoire overlap was determined by strict matching of CDR3 nucleotide sequence, V gene and J gene, and Jaccard-based multidimensional scaling clustering was applied. On average, approximately 800,000 unique TCRB clonotypes were obtained from thymus samples, compared with 70,000 to 90,000 from blood samples.

The sequence derives from a boy less than two years old with a congenital heart defect. Donor details come from another sample of the same person, matched by shared clones. Input material: thymocytes. The V and J segments used are TRBV18 and TRBJ2-1, with no confident D gene call. The CDR3 protein sequence reads: CASSPPTSENEQFF. The DNA sequence is TGTGCCAGCTCACCACCTACCAGCGAAAATGAGCAGTTCTTC.